The 5 T cell receptor beta chains in this list originate from one sample, sequenced in a study of identical twins. TCRdb called the 5' RACE reads again in MiXCR, with one record for every CDR3 protein. Of approximately 600,000 distinct CDR3 sequences listed, about 7.6% are singletons. These sequences were also reported in another study, on yellow fever vaccine responses in identical twins.

The sample taken for sequencing was PBMCs. The origin of the receptors is a woman between 18 and 29 years old in good health.

This clonotype was counted ten times or more. The rearrangement joins TRBV6-4 to TRBJ2-1, with 7 positions matching TRBD2. Germline V gene sequence: CDR1 MRHNA, CDR2 SNTAGT. CDR3 length: 18 amino acids. V gave up 4 bases and J gave up 0 bases; unmatched junction bases: 12. CDR3 sequence reads: CASSGTRRRDSSYNEQFF. The CDR3 coding sequence is TGTGCCAGCAGTGGGACTAGGCGCCGCGATAGCTCCTACAATGAGCAGTTCTTC.

This chain connects TRBV6-2 or TRBV6-3 to TRBJ2-7; tentatively, D is TRBD2 (5 bases). CDR1 MNHEY and CDR2 SVGEGT come from the germline V gene. This CDR3 spans 13 amino acids. Trimming pared 5 bases from V and 4 bases from J, leaving 12 bases between. The CDR3 loop reads CASSEEDRYEQYV. The CDR3 region has the DNA TGTGCCAGCAGTGAGGAGGACCGATACGAGCAGTACGTC.

There are a few counts of this clonotype. V is TRBV6-6 and J is TRBJ2-1; D is perhaps TRBD2 (5 bases). The CDR3 consists of 12 residues. Deletions cut 10 bases from V and 7 bases from J, with 14 bases between. CDR1 is MNHNY, CDR2 SVGAGI, per germline (reference sequence). The CDR3 spells CATGGSKNEQFF. The CDR3 DNA reads as TGTGCCACCGGTGGGAGTAAAAATGAGCAGTTCTTC.

This clonotype was seen more than once but under ten times. This chain links TRBV6-5 with TRBJ1-6; D may be TRBD1 (5 bases). V lost 0 bases and J 4 bases, leaving 19 bases between the germline ends. The CDR3 has 19 residues. Germline V gene sequence: CDR1 MNHEY, CDR2 SVGAGI. CDR3 in DNA: TGTGCCAGCAGTTACTCGATGCGGTGGGGAACAGGATATAATTCACCCCTCCACTTT. It translates to CASSYSMRWGTGYNSPLHF.

Only a few counts were recorded for this clonotype. The chain couples TRBV21-1 to TRBJ1-2; TRBD1, the table's D call, lacks a check against the DNA. TRBV21-1 is reported as a pseudogene. The CDR3 spans 17 residues. CDR3 loop: CASRSTYRDREGYGYTF. CDR3 in DNA: TGTGCCAGCAGATCAACATACCGGGACAGGGAAGGGTATGGCTACACCTTC.